This T cell receptor (beta chain) appears in the sequencing data of a study of T cell repertoires in cytomegalovirus infection. MiXCR was run by TCRdb on the reads, yielding one entry per CDR3 protein. The table shows 110,000 or so distinct CDR3 sequences, with around 31% occurring only once. With regard to this clonotype: Its target is not known.

Study-level results: There were HLA-C-restricted CMV-specific TCR beta clonotypes dominating the ex vivo response.

Looked up from germline, CDR1 is SGHVS and CDR2 is FNYEAQ. The junction had 2 bases not matched to a gene; V was cut back by 4 bases and J by 6 bases. This CDR3 is built from 13 residues. The sample was CD8+ T cells from cultured PBMCs, taken from culture after CMV antigen stimulation. The clonotype comes from a human donor in good health (CMV status not recorded). Some clones in this sample may be carry-over from other donors' samples. This chain joins TRBV7-6 and TRBJ1-2, with 10 bases lining up with TRBD1. CDR3 residues: CASSSGQGHGYTF. The DNA of the CDR3 is TGTGCCAGCAGCTCGGGACAGGGGCATGGCTACACCTTC.